This TCR beta chain was sequenced during a study of T cells in Graves' hyperthyroidism and ophthalmopathy (dated by TCRdb to between 2018 and 2020). Turning to the overall study: Peripheral blood samples were taken at the time of initial diagnosis, prior to any treatment. A discovery cohort of 95 to 100 patients, fewer than 50 with Graves' ophthalmopathy and fewer than 65 with stable Graves' hyperthyroidism, was used to find distinguishing TCR V-J signatures. Prospective prediction of ophthalmopathy was tested in an independent validation cohort of approximately 18 hyperthyroidism patients and 17 patients who later progressed to ophthalmopathy. The 100 discovery patients were divided at random into training and test sets in a 7:3 ratio. In addition, the study compared T-cell repertoires in thyroid tissue and in blood from roughly 6 Graves' hyperthyroidism patients. After blood sampling, hyperthyroidism patients were treated with methimazole at a starting dose of 30 mg daily, and ophthalmopathy patients were treated with high-dose intravenous methylprednisolone. The paper describes TCR Vbeta CDR3 sequencing of around 130 peripheral blood samples, made up of some 40 ophthalmopathy patients, roughly 75 hyperthyroidism patients and 17 progressor patients.

TCR beta CDR3 regions were amplified from RNA transcripts. The first round of RT-PCR for the TCR CDR3 was performed with the HTBI primer set and the Qiagen OneStep RT-PCR kit. The libraries were constructed in a second round of multiplex PCR and then size-selected and purified. Sequencing of the libraries was done on an Illumina HiSeq2000 using paired-end 100 bp reads. Processing in the source paper ran as follows. Raw data were processed with SOAPnuke, discarding reads with adapters, uncalled bases, mean Phred below 15, or no exact constant-primer or identifier match. High-quality paired reads were merged using COPE v1.2.5, and each unique nucleotide sequence was defined as a clonotype. MiTCR v1.1 was used to align the clonotypes against IMGT TRBV, TRBD and TRBJ reference segments. The analysis included only V-J combinations with a frequency above 0.0001, which together covered approximately 99% of the repertoires. A TCS score was defined as the ratio between F50 (clonal expansion) and ExV (chaos), using BLOSUM62-based TCRdist between CDR3 peptides within each V-J. Welch's t-statistics and random forest reduced some 510 V-J features to fewer than 15, which were used in a naive Bayes classifier (R e1071). The similarity between thyroid and blood repertoires was quantified using the Morisita-Horn index. TCRdb handled the public reads itself, with Q25 trimming in fastp and clone calling in MiXCR, and kept productive beta chains. Entries that share a CDR3 protein sequence are merged under the most common genes and DNA. These V and J calls are TCRdb output, not the study's own analysis. The sample table holds around 800,000 distinct CDR3 sequences, of which around 38% were seen once. The ten biggest clones cover 8.9% of the sample.

The germline V gene (reference sequence) yields PRHDT for CDR1 and FYEKMQ for CDR2. The cysteine opens and the phenylalanine closes a CDR3 of 15 amino acids. Only the CDR3 region is kept as DNA, spanning 45 bases read in frame from base 1. Trimming takes 5 bases off V and 3 bases off J; junction bases not matched to a gene: 7. This clonotype was observed a few times. The target of this receptor is not known. No base-level quality is on record; no much larger clone is a single base apart. Graves' hyperthyroidism was defined as stable when no progression to ophthalmopathy occurred over 18 months of follow-up. Hyperthyroidism patients were newly diagnosed, had a disease duration of under 2 months, and were aged 18 to 65 years. The study excluded patients with uncontrolled infections, other autoimmune diseases, pregnancy or lactation. Clinical symptoms, serum thyroxine and TRAb, thyroid ultrasound, and orbital computed tomography formed the basis for the diagnoses. PBMCs were isolated from about 10 ml of fresh peripheral blood by Ficoll-Paque density gradient centrifugation. Trizol reagent was used to extract total RNA, and RNA quality was then checked on an Agilent 2100 Bioanalyzer.

Study-level results and caveats: Ophthalmopathy was separated from stable hyperthyroidism by a 13 V-J signature model, with 85% to 90% sensitivity and around 81% specificity obtained in cross-validation and 80%/75% obtained in testing. Most expanded thyroid clonotypes (frequency above 0.001) were also detected in blood, suggesting blood repertoires may reflect thyroid immune responses. Sample size was not statistically predetermined, and investigators were not blinded to group allocation. In validation, the model predicted progression to ophthalmopathy a median of about 5.9 months before onset, with over 55% sensitivity and about 72% specificity.

The sequence is built from TRBV13 and TRBJ2-5; TRBD2 matches 9 bases in the middle. The receptor's source is a man aged 18 to 29 with Graves' hyperthyroidism. Sequences were obtained from blood. The sequenced DNA is TGTGCCAGCAGCCTGCTAGGACTAGCGAAAGAGACCCAGTACTTC. Translated, this is CASSLLGLAKETQYF.